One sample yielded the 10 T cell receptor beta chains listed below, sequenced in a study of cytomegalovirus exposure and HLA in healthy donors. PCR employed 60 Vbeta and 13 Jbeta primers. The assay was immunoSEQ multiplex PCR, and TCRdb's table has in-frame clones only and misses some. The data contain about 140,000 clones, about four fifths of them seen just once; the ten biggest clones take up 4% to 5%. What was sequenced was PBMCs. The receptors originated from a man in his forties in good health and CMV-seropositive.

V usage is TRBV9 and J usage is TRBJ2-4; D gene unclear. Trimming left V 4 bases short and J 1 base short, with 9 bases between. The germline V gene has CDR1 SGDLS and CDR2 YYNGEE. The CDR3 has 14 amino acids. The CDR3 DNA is TGTGCCAGCAGCCCCGCGGTGGCCAAAAACATTCAGTACTTC. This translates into CASSPAVAKNIQYF.

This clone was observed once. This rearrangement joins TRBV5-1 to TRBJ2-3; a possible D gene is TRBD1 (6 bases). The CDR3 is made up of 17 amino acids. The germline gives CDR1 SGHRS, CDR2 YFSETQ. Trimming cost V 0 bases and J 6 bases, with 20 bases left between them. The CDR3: CASSLGFGRGLGDTQYF. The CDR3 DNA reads TGCGCCAGCAGCTTGGGATTCGGCAGGGGCTTAGGGGATACGCAGTATTTT.

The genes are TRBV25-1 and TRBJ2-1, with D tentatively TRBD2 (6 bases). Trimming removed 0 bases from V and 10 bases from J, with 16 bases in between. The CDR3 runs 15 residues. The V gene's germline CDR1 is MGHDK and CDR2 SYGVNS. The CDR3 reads CASSEYLRGKGEQFF. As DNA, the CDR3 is TGTGCCAGCAGTGAATATCTGCGGGGTAAGGGGGAGCAGTTCTTC.

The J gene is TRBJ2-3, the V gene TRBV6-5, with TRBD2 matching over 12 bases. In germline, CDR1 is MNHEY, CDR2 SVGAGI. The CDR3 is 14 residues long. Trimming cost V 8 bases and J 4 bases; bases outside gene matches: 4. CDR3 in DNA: TGTGCCAGCCTGCCTAGCGGGGGGGCAGATACGCAGTATTTT. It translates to CASLPSGGADTQYF.

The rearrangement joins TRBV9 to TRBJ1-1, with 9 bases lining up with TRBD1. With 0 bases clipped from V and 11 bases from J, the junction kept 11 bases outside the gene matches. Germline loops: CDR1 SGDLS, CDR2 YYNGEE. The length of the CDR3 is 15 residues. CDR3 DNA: TGTGCCAGCAGCGTAGGATGGGGACAGGGTTCTTCGGCTTTCTTT. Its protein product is CASSVGWGQGSSAFF.

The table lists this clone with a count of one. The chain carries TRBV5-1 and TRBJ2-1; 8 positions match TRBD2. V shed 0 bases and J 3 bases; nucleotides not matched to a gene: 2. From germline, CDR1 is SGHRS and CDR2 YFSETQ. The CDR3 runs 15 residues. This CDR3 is CASSLAGGIYNEQFF. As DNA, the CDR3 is TGCGCCAGCAGCTTGGCGGGAGGGATCTACAATGAGCAGTTCTTC.

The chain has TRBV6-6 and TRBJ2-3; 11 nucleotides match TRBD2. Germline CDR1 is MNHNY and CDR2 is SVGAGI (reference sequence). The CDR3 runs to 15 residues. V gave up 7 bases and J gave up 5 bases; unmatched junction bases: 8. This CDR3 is CASMDSGGAGDTQYF. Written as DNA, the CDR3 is TGTGCCAGCATGGATAGCGGGGGGGCGGGAGATACGCAGTATTTT.

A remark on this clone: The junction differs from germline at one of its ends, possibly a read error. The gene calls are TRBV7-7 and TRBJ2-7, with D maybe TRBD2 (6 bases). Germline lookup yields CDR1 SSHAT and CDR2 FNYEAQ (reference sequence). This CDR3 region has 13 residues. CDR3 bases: TGTGCTAGCAGCTCCCTTTTTGCGGGAGAGCAGTACTTC. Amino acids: CASSSLFAGEQYF. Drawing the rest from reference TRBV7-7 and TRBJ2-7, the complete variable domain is GAGVSQSPRYKVTKRGQDVTLRCDPISSHATLYWYQQALGQGPEFLTYFNYEAQPDKSGLPSDRFSAERPEGSISTLTIQRTEQRDSAMYRCASSSLFAGEQYFGPGTRLTVT.

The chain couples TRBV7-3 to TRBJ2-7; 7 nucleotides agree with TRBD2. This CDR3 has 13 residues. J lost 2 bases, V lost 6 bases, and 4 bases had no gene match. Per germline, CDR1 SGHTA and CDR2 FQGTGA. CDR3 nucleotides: TGTGCCAGCAGGGGCGGGAGCACCTACGAGCAGTACTTC. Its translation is CASRGGSTYEQYF.

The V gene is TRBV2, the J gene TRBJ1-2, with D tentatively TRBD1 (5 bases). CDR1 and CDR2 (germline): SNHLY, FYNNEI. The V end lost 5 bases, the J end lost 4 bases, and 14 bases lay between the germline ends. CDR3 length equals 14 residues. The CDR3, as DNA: TGTGCCAGCAGTCGACAGACCACCCTCTATGGCTACACCTTC. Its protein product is CASSRQTTLYGYTF. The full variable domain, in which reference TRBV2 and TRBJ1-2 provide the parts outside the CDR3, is EPEVTQTPSHQVTQMGQEVILRCVPISNHLYFYWYRQILGQKVEFLVSFYNNEISEKSEIFDDQFSVERPDGSNFTLKIRSTKLEDSAMYFCASSRQTTLYGYTFGSGTRLTVV.